This TCR beta chain was retrieved from a study of T-cell reconstitution after alpha-beta-depleted transplantation in children. Overall study findings and caveats: Some patients owed their high day-60 TCRbeta diversity to surviving recipient T cells and thymic progenitors.

The CDR3 runs to 16 residues. V shed 3 bases, J shed 3 bases, and the junction held 9 bases outside the gene matches. Unique molecular identifiers featured in how the TCRbeta library was prepared. TCRdb called the PCR reads again in MiXCR, with one record for every CDR3 protein. The repertoire consists of about 130,000 distinct CDR3 sequences, with 8% to 10% occurring once and the leading ten covering around 24%. Note on this clonotype: Its antigen is not known.

Sequencing was performed on PBMCs, mostly from graft donor cells, taken 180 days after TCRalphabeta/CD19-depleted stem cell transplant. The clonotype was recovered from a girl under three years old who had a stem cell transplant for combined immunodeficiency, so the T cells may come from the graft donor. The chain joins TRBV12-3 or TRBV12-4 to TRBJ2-3, with 7 bases fitting TRBD2. The CDR3 region has the DNA TGTGCCAGCAGTTTTGGACTAGTCGTTGGAACAGATACGCAGTATTTT. This codes for CASSFGLVVGTDTQYF.